This T cell receptor (beta chain) was retrieved from a study of shared clonotypes between healthy human individuals. Study-level points and caveats: Unshared clonotypes carried lower generation probabilities than those common to all four donors.

The J segment lost 3 bases and the V segment lost 3 bases, leaving 7 bases of the junction unmatched. Germline V lookup: CDR1 SGHRS, CDR2 YFSETQ. This CDR3 comprises 15 residues. In the case of this clone: Its target is unknown.

Donors were healthy HIV-negative adults without recent acute infections or vaccinations. For every subset, genomic DNA was evenly distributed across several immunoSEQ plates. Repertoires were generated with immunoSEQ multiplex PCR, while TCRdb's copy carries only in-frame clones and drops some. This table has 330,000 or so clones, 73% appearing once. The sequence was collected from a man younger than 45 in good health. Sequencing was performed on memory CD4+ T cells sorted from blood. Subset in this sample: CD45RA-negative fraction. V gene TRBV5-1 combines with J gene TRBJ2-5; 8 bases agree with TRBD2. The CDR3 sequence is CASSSTLAGEETQYF. Here the CDR3 DNA reads TGCGCCAGCAGCTCGACGCTAGCGGGCGAAGAGACCCAGTACTTC.